A single sample gave rise to the 30 T cell receptor beta chains below, sequenced in a study of post-analysis software for immune sequencing data. The study, taken as a whole, reports: The study found TRBV5-6, TRBV5-1 and TRBV20-1 among five or six TRBV segments more frequent in patients than controls.

cDNA libraries of TCR beta carried unique molecular identifiers. In TCRdb, the PCR reads were re-called with MiXCR into one record per CDR3 protein. The data show about 540,000 distinct CDR3 sequences, about a third seen once. Their recognized antigens are unknown. The source material was blood. The origin of the receptors is a girl aged 2-17 years with multiple sclerosis.

This clonotype was counted only a few times. V and J are TRBV12-3 or TRBV12-4 and TRBJ1-6; D uncertain. Trimming pared 3 bases from V and 10 bases from J, leaving 13 bases between. The CDR3 runs 14 residues. CDR3 residues: CASSLLGKVSPLHF. DNA of the CDR3: TGTGCCAGCAGTTTGCTGGGAAAAGTATCACCCCTCCACTTT.

The chain carries TRBV4-2 and TRBJ2-1; D is unresolved. This CDR3 comprises 14 residues. Germline V gene data show CDR1 as LGHNA and CDR2 as YNFKEQ. V was pared by 4 bases and J by 7 bases, with 14 bases between. In DNA form, the CDR3 reads TGTGCCAGCAGCCTGAAATACGATCCGAATGAGCAGTTCTTC. Its protein product is CASSLKYDPNEQFF.

This chain uses TRBV5-1 with TRBJ1-1, with 12 bases that match TRBD1. Germline V gives CDR1 SGHRS, CDR2 YFSETQ. CDR3 length equals 17 residues. Trimming removed 3 bases from V and 0 bases from J; junction bases left unmatched: 6. In nucleotides, the CDR3 is TGCGCCAGCAGCTGGACGGGACAGGGGGCCATGAACACTGAAGCTTTCTTT. Translating it yields CASSWTGQGAMNTEAFF.

This clonotype was observed a few times. This chain's CDR3 is CASRAGLAGTDTQYF. CDR3 nucleotides: TGTGCCAGCAGGGCAGGCCTAGCAGGCACAGATACGCAGTATTTT. The chain recombines TRBV2 with TRBJ2-3; weak D call: TRBD2 (5 bases). Germline CDR1 SNHLY, CDR2 FYNNEI. The germline V and J ends were trimmed by 6 bases and 1 base, with 14 bases remaining between them. CDR3 length equals 15 residues.

This clonotype was picked up a small number of times. The rearrangement uses TRBV20-1 and TRBJ2-1, with 11 nucleotides matching TRBD2. CDR1 and CDR2 from the germline V gene are DFQATT and SNEGSKA (reference sequence). The CDR3 runs 13 residues. The CDR3 spells CGGLAATYNEQFF. Here the CDR3 DNA reads TGCGGGGGACTAGCGGCCACCTACAATGAGCAGTTCTTC.

The chain couples TRBV6-1 to TRBJ2-5; 7 nucleotides match TRBD1. CDR1 and CDR2 from the germline V gene are MNHNS and SASEGT. The V gene end was trimmed by 4 bases and the J gene end by 5 bases; junction bases not matched to a gene: 10. There are 15 residues in the CDR3. CDR3 sequence (DNA): TGTGCCAGCAGTGCCCTACAGGGGATGGTGGAGACCCAGTACTTC. Its protein product is CASSALQGMVETQYF.

The chain couples TRBV10-3 to TRBJ1-4, with TRBD1 matching over 9 bases. Germline trimming cut 9 bases from V and 0 bases from J; bases unmatched to any gene: 11. The CDR3 is 17 amino acids. Germline V gene lookup returns CDR1 ENHRY and CDR2 SYGVKD. CDR3 DNA sequence: TGTGCCATAGGACAGGGGCCTCATCCTACAACTAATGAAAAACTGTTTTTT. Its protein product is CAIGQGPHPTTNEKLFF.

The chain links TRBV20-1 to TRBJ2-1, with 8 positions matching TRBD2. In germline, CDR1 is DFQATT, CDR2 SNEGSKA (reference sequence). CDR3 size: 14 residues. V lost 3 bases and J lost 13; bases outside the gene matches: 14. In DNA form, the CDR3 reads TGCAGTGCTAGCCAGTACGGGGGGGCGGAGACCCAGTTCTTC. It codes for CSASQYGGAETQFF.

This clonotype appeared many times. This chain links TRBV5-1 with TRBJ1-2, with D tentatively TRBD1 (5 bases). This CDR3 region has 12 residues. V gave up 0 bases and J gave up 10 bases, with 10 bases separating them. The germline gives CDR1 SGHRS, CDR2 YFSETQ. The CDR3 spells CASSLVGVDYTF. The CDR3 nucleotides are TGCGCCAGCAGCTTGGTAGGGGTGGACTACACCTTC.

The chain combines TRBV28 with TRBJ2-7; maybe TRBD1 (6 bases). The V and J ends lost 0 bases and 6 bases respectively, with 15 bases between them. This CDR3 region has 15 residues. CDR1 and CDR2 (germline): MDHEN, SYDVKM. The CDR3 sequence: CASSLWTGPYGEQYF. The DNA of the CDR3 is TGTGCCAGCAGTTTATGGACAGGTCCGTATGGCGAGCAGTACTTC.

This clonotype came up once. The chain joins TRBV2 to TRBJ2-3; tentative D call: TRBD2 (5 bases). The V end was cut by 6 bases, the J end by 0 bases, with 13 bases between. Germline V lookup: CDR1 SNHLY, CDR2 FYNNEI. The CDR3 runs to 15 residues. The DNA for the CDR3 is TGTGCCAGCAGGGCGGGCCTAGCAAGCACAGATACGCAGTATTTT. Its translation is CASRAGLASTDTQYF.

The gene calls are TRBV5-1 and TRBJ2-1; 11 nucleotides align to TRBD2. Unmatched junction bases numbered 17, after V lost 1 base and J lost 2 bases. In germline, CDR1 is SGHRS, CDR2 YFSETQ. This CDR3 is built from 21 residues. The CDR3 sequence is CASSLSVLAGAREGTYNEQFF. The DNA for the CDR3 is TGCGCCAGCAGCTTGAGTGTACTAGCGGGGGCCCGGGAGGGGACCTACAATGAGCAGTTCTTC.

The V gene is TRBV21-1, the J gene TRBJ2-1. TRBV21-1 is assigned pseudogene status. This CDR3 is 14 amino acids long. The CDR3 sequence is CASSKGIWDNEQFF. The CDR3 DNA is TGTGCCAGCAGCAAAGGAATCTGGGACAATGAGCAGTTCTTC.

The chain uses TRBV18 and TRBJ2-7, with 7 positions matching TRBD2. In germline, CDR1 is KGHSH, CDR2 LQKENI. The V segment lost 0 bases and the J segment 0 bases; nucleotides outside the gene matches: 5. This CDR3 comprises 16 residues. CDR3 residues: CASSPPGGLISYEQYF. In DNA form, the CDR3 reads TGTGCCAGCTCACCACCGGGAGGGCTTATCTCCTACGAGCAGTACTTC.

With respect to this clonotype: A read error may explain this, as a much larger clone is one base away. This chain links TRBV19 with TRBJ2-1; 8 bases line up with TRBD1. This CDR3 is 15 amino acids long. After removal of 4 bases from V and 13 bases from J, the junction contained 15 bases not matched to a gene. Per the germline V gene, CDR1 is LNHDA and CDR2 is SQIVND (reference sequence). CDR3 region: CASSTYLTGGETQFF. Here the CDR3 DNA reads TGTGCCAGTAGTACCTACCTAACAGGGGGAGAGACCCAGTTCTTC.

In its sample, this clonotype was seen a few times. V and J are TRBV6-2 or TRBV6-3 and TRBJ2-7; no firm D call. This CDR3 has 13 amino acids. Per germline, CDR1 MNHEY and CDR2 SVGEGT. The V and J ends lost 4 bases and 7 bases respectively, with 14 bases between them. DNA for the CDR3: TGTGCCAGCAGTTCCGTCCCCCTTTTTGAGCAGTACTTC. This gives the protein CASSSVPLFEQYF.

Worth noting for this clonotype: One junction end disagrees with the germline gene, perhaps due to a read error. V is TRBV6-4 and J is TRBJ2-1; D is ambiguous. The germline V gene encodes CDR1 MRHNA and CDR2 SNTAGT. There are 13 residues in the CDR3. The DNA for the CDR3 is TGTGCCGGCAGTGAGACACCTTACAATGAGCAGTTCTTC. Residues: CAGSETPYNEQFF.

This chain connects TRBV20-1 to TRBJ2-3; 7 bases fit TRBD2. Per the germline V gene, CDR1 is DFQATT and CDR2 is SNEGSKA (reference sequence). Trimming at V came to 5 bases and at J to 0 bases, leaving 8 bases not matched to a gene. This CDR3 has 15 residues. DNA of the CDR3: TGCAGTGCTCCCCGGACTAGTGCTAGCACAGATACGCAGTATTTT. Its protein is CSAPRTSASTDTQYF.

This clonotype was seen more than once but under ten times. The chain uses TRBV28 and TRBJ2-5; D may correspond to TRBD1 or TRBD2 (5 bases each). V was pared by 7 bases and J by 4 bases, with 13 bases between. The CDR3 runs to 13 residues. Germline loops: CDR1 MDHEN, CDR2 SYDVKM. CDR3 nucleotide sequence: TGTGCCAGCAACCTAGCCGACAGAGAGACCCAGTACTTC. Translation gives CASNLADRETQYF.

This clonotype was picked up one time. The chain couples TRBV5-1 to TRBJ2-1; D is unresolved. Germline assignment: CDR1 SGHRS and CDR2 YFSETQ. The CDR3 totals 16 residues. V was shortened by 1 base and J by 0 bases, with 11 bases between the two germline ends. The DNA of the CDR3 is TGCGCCAGCAGCTTGCCCCCTTCGAGCTCCTACAATGAGCAGTTCTTC. This encodes CASSLPPSSSYNEQFF.

In its sample, this clonotype was seen a few times. The chain combines TRBV20-1 with TRBJ1-2; 8 bases are shared with TRBD1. V lost 6 bases, J lost 8 bases, and 8 bases stayed unmatched. Germline V gives CDR1 DFQATT, CDR2 SNEGSKA (reference sequence). The CDR3 has 12 amino acids. CDR3 sequence: CSAAGQGWGYTF. The DNA for the CDR3 is TGCAGTGCCGCCGGACAGGGATGGGGCTACACCTTC.

This chain uses TRBV7-9 with TRBJ2-2; D perhaps matches TRBD2 (6 bases). With 8 bases removed from V and 3 bases from J, the gap between germline ends came to 22 bases. The CDR3 extends over 17 amino acids. Germline V gives CDR1 SEHNR, CDR2 FQNEAQ (reference sequence). Here the CDR3 reads CASPQRVAEVDTGELFF. DNA of the CDR3: TGTGCCAGCCCCCAGAGAGTAGCGGAAGTCGACACCGGGGAGCTGTTTTTT.

The chain is built from TRBV3-1 and TRBJ1-6; D is perhaps TRBD1 (6 bases). The V and J ends lost 4 bases and 7 bases respectively, with 20 bases between them. Germline V gives CDR1 LGHDT, CDR2 YNNKEL (reference sequence). The CDR3 is 17 residues long. CDR3 region: CASSPLGGRAGNSPLHF. The CDR3, as DNA: TGTGCCAGCAGCCCCTTGGGGGGGCGCGCGGGGAATTCACCCCTCCACTTT.

This clonotype has only a few counts. The genes are TRBV10-3 and TRBJ2-3, with 9 bases matching TRBD2. Germline V gives CDR1 ENHRY, CDR2 SYGVKD. The CDR3 loop spans 16 amino acids. Trimming took 4 bases from V and 4 from J; bases not matched to a gene: 9. CDR3: CAISAASGVSADTQYF. The CDR3 nucleotides read TGTGCCATCAGTGCGGCTAGCGGGGTATCGGCAGATACGCAGTATTTT.

This clonotype was picked up a small number of times. The V gene is TRBV7-8, the J gene TRBJ1-4; a possible D gene is TRBD1 (6 bases). This CDR3 region has 12 residues. V was shortened by 6 bases and J by 14 bases, with 16 bases between the two germline ends. Germline CDR1 reads SGHVS; CDR2 reads FQNEAQ. CDR3 DNA sequence: TGTGCCAGCAGTCCCCCACAGGGTCTGCTGTTTTTT. Translation gives CASSPPQGLLFF.

V is TRBV28 and J is TRBJ1-1, with TRBD1 matching 10 bases. The CDR3 runs to 14 residues. V trimming: 6 bases; J trimming: 0 bases; junction bases outside the gene matches: 1. Germline CDR1 and CDR2: MDHEN and SYDVKM. The CDR3 sequence is CASRTGGMNTEAFF. For the CDR3, the DNA is TGTGCCAGCAGGACAGGGGGCATGAACACTGAAGCTTTCTTT. Full variable domain (outside the CDR3, taken from reference TRBV28 and TRBJ1-1): DVKVTQSSRYLVKRTGEKVFLECVQDMDHENMFWYRQDPGLGLRLIYFSYDVKMKEKGDIPEGYSVSREKKERFSLILESASTNQTSMYLCASRTGGMNTEAFFGQGTRLTVV.

V is TRBV20-1 and J is TRBJ2-6, with D possibly being TRBD2 (6 bases). V gave up 3 bases and J gave up 3 bases, with 15 bases separating them. This CDR3 is built from 16 residues. Germline CDR1 and CDR2: DFQATT and SNEGSKA (reference sequence). CDR3: CSASGGRRGGANVLTF. The CDR3 DNA follows: TGCAGTGCTAGTGGAGGGCGGCGGGGTGGGGCCAACGTCCTGACTTTC.

As regards this clonotype: Its ends do not fully match the called genes, so a read error is possible. CDR3 sequence reads: CAGSFDSNQPQHF. As DNA, the CDR3 is TGTGCCGGCAGTTTCGATAGCAATCAGCCCCAGCATTTT. The chain is built from TRBV12-3 or TRBV12-4 and TRBJ1-5, with D unclear. There are 13 residues in the CDR3.

This clonotype was picked up a small number of times. The chain is built from TRBV4-1 and TRBJ2-7, with D possibly being TRBD2 (7 bases). CDR1 is MGHRA and CDR2 is YSYEKL in the germline V gene. With 3 bases removed from V and 4 bases from J, the gap between germline ends came to 16 bases. CDR3 size: 15 residues. In DNA, the CDR3 is TGCGCCAGCAGCCAGATCGGGGGGCCCTCGTACGAGCAGTACTTC. It yields the protein CASSQIGGPSYEQYF.

For this clonotype: The junction differs from germline at one of its ends, possibly a read error. Here the CDR3 reads CSAREWVSPEAFF. The DNA of the CDR3 is TGCAGTGCCAGAGAATGGGTTAGCCCTGAAGCTTTCTTT. This chain uses TRBV20-1 with TRBJ1-1; D unresolved. The CDR3 has 13 amino acids. Germline V gene sequence: CDR1 DFQATT, CDR2 SNEGSKA (reference sequence).